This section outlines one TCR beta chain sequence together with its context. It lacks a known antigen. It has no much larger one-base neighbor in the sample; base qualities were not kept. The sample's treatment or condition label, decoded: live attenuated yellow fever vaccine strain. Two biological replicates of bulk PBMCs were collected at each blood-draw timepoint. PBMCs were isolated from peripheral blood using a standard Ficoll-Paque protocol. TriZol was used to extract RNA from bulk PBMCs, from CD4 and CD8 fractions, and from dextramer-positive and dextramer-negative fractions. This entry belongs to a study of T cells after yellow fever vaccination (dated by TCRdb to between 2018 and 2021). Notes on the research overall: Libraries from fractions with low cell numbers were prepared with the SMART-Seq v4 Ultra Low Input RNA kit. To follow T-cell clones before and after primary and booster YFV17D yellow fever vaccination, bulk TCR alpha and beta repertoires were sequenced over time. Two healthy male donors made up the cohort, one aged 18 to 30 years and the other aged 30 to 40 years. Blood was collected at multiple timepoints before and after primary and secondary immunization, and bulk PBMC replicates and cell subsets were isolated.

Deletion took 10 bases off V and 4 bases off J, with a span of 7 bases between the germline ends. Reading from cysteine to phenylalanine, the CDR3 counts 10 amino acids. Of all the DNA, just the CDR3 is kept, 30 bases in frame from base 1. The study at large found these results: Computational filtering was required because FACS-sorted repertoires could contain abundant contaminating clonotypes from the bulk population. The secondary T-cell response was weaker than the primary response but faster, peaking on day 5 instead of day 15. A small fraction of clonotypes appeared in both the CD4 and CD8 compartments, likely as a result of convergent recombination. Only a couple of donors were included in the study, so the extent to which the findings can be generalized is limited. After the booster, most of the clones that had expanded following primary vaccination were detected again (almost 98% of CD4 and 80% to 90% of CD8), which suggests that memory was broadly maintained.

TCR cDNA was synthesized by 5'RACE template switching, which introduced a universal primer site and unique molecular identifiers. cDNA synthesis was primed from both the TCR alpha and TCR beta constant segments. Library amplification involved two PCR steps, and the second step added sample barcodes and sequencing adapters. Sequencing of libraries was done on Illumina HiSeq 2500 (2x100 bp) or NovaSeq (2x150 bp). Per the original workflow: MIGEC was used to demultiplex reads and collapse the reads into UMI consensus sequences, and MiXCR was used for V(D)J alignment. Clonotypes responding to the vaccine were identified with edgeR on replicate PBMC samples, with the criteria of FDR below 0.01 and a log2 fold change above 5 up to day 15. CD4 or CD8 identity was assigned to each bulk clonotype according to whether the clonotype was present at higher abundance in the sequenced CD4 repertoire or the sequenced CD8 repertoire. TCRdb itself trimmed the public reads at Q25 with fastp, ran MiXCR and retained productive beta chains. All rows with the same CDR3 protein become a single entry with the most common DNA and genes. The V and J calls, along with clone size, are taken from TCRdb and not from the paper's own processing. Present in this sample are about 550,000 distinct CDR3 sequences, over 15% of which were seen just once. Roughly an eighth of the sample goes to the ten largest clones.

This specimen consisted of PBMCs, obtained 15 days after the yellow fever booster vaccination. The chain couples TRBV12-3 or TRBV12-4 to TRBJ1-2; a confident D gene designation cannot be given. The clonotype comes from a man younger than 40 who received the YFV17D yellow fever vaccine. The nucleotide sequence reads TGTGCCACCGGCCTCTATGGCTACACCTTC. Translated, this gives CATGLYGYTF.